This entry concerns a single T cell receptor beta chain. What it binds is unknown. These data come from a study of blood T cells in healthy people across ages. Deletions cut 0 bases from V and 5 bases from J, with 13 bases between. CDR3 length equals 15 residues. The germline gives CDR1 LGHNA, CDR2 YSLEER. A J-beta primer mix and a sample-barcoded 5' primer were used in a second PCR of about 6 to 12 cycles. Each cDNA was tagged by a template-switch adaptor containing 12 random nucleotides. One entry per CDR3 protein results from TCRdb running MiXCR on the 5' RACE reads. The table records 800,000 to 900,000 distinct CDR3 sequences, approximately 59% of them present only once. Study outcomes and limitations: Roughly linear age-related decline in beta diversity appeared, significant by age around 36.

This TCR came from a man aged 25-45 years in good health. Sequencing was performed on blood. This chain connects TRBV4-3 to TRBJ2-5; D not resolved. The CDR3 sequence is CASSQEGRDFETQYF. CDR3 bases: TGCGCCAGCAGCCAAGAGGGAAGGGATTTCGAGACCCAGTACTTC.